One sample yielded the 18 T cell receptor beta chains listed below, sequenced in a study of early T cells in non-severe SARS-CoV-2 infection. TCRdb redid the calling of the 5' RACE reads with MiXCR, one entry per CDR3 protein. The repertoire holds roughly 20,000 distinct CDR3 sequences, with roughly 5% as singletons. Sequenced sample: whole blood. The source is an adult who was a healthcare worker with PCR-confirmed SARS-CoV-2 infection or an uninfected control (not recorded which).

By share, this clonotype ranks as medium-sized. This chain joins TRBV12-3 or TRBV12-4 and TRBJ1-1; the D gene is possibly TRBD1 (6 bases). V lost 2 bases and J 0 bases, leaving 7 bases between the germline ends. CDR3 length: 14 amino acids. As DNA, the CDR3 is TGTGCCAGCAGTTTAACAGGGATGAACACTGAAGCTTTCTTT. This sequence encodes CASSLTGMNTEAFF.

A few counts support this clonotype. The genes are TRBV6-5 and TRBJ2-1, with unresolved D. The germline CDR1 and CDR2 sequences are MNHEY and SVGAGI. V gave up 5 bases and J gave up 10 bases, with 9 bases separating them. The CDR3 has 11 residues. In nucleotides, the CDR3 is TGTGCCAGCAGTCTCAGTAGCGAGCAGTTCTTC. Translation: CASSLSSEQFF.

This clonotype was seen many times. The chain links TRBV6-1 to TRBJ1-2; D remains unclear. V lost 3 bases and J lost 3, with 5 bases in between. The CDR3 contains 12 residues. Germline CDR1 MNHNS, CDR2 SASEGT. This chain's CDR3 is CASSDGYYGYTF. In nucleotides, the CDR3 is TGTGCCAGCAGTGACGGGTACTATGGCTACACCTTC.

This clonotype was observed at least ten times. The chain employs TRBV4-1 and TRBJ1-5; 7 bases agree with TRBD1. The CDR3 sequence is 14 residues long. Germline V CDR1 and CDR2: MGHRA, YSYEKL. With 4 bases clipped from V and 7 bases from J, the junction kept 7 bases outside the gene matches. The CDR3: CASSPQGVFQPQHF. The DNA for the CDR3 is TGCGCCAGCAGCCCCCAGGGGGTTTTCCAGCCCCAGCATTTT.

By share, this clonotype counts as medium-sized (0.01 to 0.1%). The chain couples TRBV20-1 to TRBJ1-5; the match to TRBD1 covers 9 bases. With V trimmed by 0 bases and J by 3 bases, 9 bases remained unmatched. The CDR3 length is 17 residues. The germline V gene has CDR1 DFQATT and CDR2 SNEGSKA (reference sequence). The CDR3 loop is CSARDIRDRDPNQPQHF. The CDR3 nucleotides read TGCAGTGCTAGAGATATAAGGGACAGGGACCCCAATCAGCCCCAGCATTTT.

This clonotype was counted many times. The V gene is TRBV3-1, the J gene TRBJ2-1; tentative D call: TRBD2 (6 bases). The germline V gene has CDR1 LGHDT and CDR2 YNNKEL (reference sequence). This CDR3 is 16 amino acids long. Trimming shortened V by 0 bases and J by 3 bases, and 12 bases separated the two germline ends. The CDR3, as DNA: TGTGCCAGCAGCCAAGAGACGGGAGTGGGCTACAATGAGCAGTTCTTC. Its translation is CASSQETGVGYNEQFF.

This clonotype was seen more than once but under ten times. This sequence joins TRBV19 and TRBJ2-3; the D gene could be TRBD1 or TRBD2 (5 bases each). V shed 3 bases and J shed 4 bases, with 14 bases lying between them. The CDR3 contains 15 residues. Germline values: CDR1 LNHDA, CDR2 SQIVND (reference sequence). DNA for the CDR3: TGTGCCAGTAGTATTGGGGGAATCATGGCAGATACGCAGTATTTT. Amino acid sequence: CASSIGGIMADTQYF.

The rearrangement links TRBV6-2 or TRBV6-3 to TRBJ2-2; no definite D call. This CDR3 comprises 13 residues. V lost 5 bases to trimming and J lost 5 bases, with 9 bases between them. CDR1 MNHEY and CDR2 SVGEGT come from the germline V gene. CDR3 region: CASSALPTGELFF. CDR3 nucleotides: TGTGCCAGCAGTGCACTCCCTACCGGGGAGCTGTTTTTT.

The table lists this clonotype with many counts. The chain couples TRBV5-8 to TRBJ1-1; D unclear. Germline values: CDR1 SGHTS, CDR2 YDEGEE. V gave up 1 base and J gave up 0 bases, with 16 bases separating them. This CDR3 has 17 residues. The CDR3 bases are TGTGCCAGCAGCTTGAGGTTGGTCGGTCGTATGAACACTGAAGCTTTCTTT. This gives the protein CASSLRLVGRMNTEAFF.

This chain uses TRBV5-1 with TRBJ2-7, with unresolved D. The CDR3 runs to 17 residues. Per the germline V gene, CDR1 is SGHRS and CDR2 is YFSETQ. V dropped 4 bases and J dropped 0 bases, with 20 bases sitting between them. CDR3 nucleotide sequence: TGCGCCAGCAGCCTGGACGTACCGGAGTACGGCTCCTACGAGCAGTACTTC. The encoded protein is CASSLDVPEYGSYEQYF.

This clonotype was recorded many times. The rearrangement uses TRBV5-4 and TRBJ2-3, with 11 bases matching TRBD2. Germline lookup yields CDR1 SGHNT and CDR2 YYREEE (reference sequence). The trim removed 7 bases at V and 8 bases at J, leaving 3 bases unmatched. The CDR3 runs 12 residues. CDR3 amino acids: CASLAGGGTQYF. The CDR3, as DNA: TGTGCCAGCCTAGCGGGAGGAGGTACGCAGTATTTT.

This clonotype was found many times. This chain links TRBV7-9 with TRBJ2-1; TRBD2 matches at 14 bases. The V and J ends lost 4 bases and 3 bases, in that order; junction bases with no gene match: 11. Germline lookup yields CDR1 SEHNR and CDR2 FQNEAQ (reference sequence). The CDR3 is 19 amino acids. CDR3 in amino acids: CASSSGLAGVSEFYNEQFF. CDR3 coding DNA: TGTGCCAGCAGCTCGGGACTAGCGGGAGTTAGTGAATTCTACAATGAGCAGTTCTTC.

This clonotype has just a few counts. The CDR3 loop is CASSLVAGALTNEKLFF. The CDR3 DNA is TGTGCCAGCAGCTTAGTCGCGGGGGCGTTGACTAATGAAAAACTGTTTTTT. This chain joins TRBV7-6 and TRBJ1-4; D perhaps matches TRBD1 (6 bases). The CDR3 extends over 17 amino acids. Per the germline V gene, CDR1 is SGHVS and CDR2 is FNYEAQ. Trimming removed 1 base from V and 2 bases from J, with 14 bases in between. The full variable domain, completed using reference TRBV7-6 and TRBJ1-4, is GAGVSQSPRYKVTKRGQDVALRCDPISGHVSLYWYRQALGQGPEFLTYFNYEAQQDKSGLPNDRFSAERPEGSISTLTIQRTEQRDSAMYRCASSLVAGALTNEKLFFGSGTQLSVL.

This clonotype was seen at least ten times. V gene TRBV20-1 combines with J gene TRBJ2-5; TRBD2 aligns across 9 bases. Germline V gene lookup returns CDR1 DFQATT and CDR2 SNEGSKA (reference sequence). This CDR3 comprises 15 residues. V trimming: 2 bases; J trimming: 4 bases; junction bases outside the gene matches: 8. The CDR3 DNA follows: TGCAGTGCTAGAAAACCGCGGGAGGGCCGAGAGACCCAGTACTTC. As protein: CSARKPREGRETQYF.

By share, this clonotype ranks as medium-sized. CDR3 DNA sequence: TGTGCCAGCAGCCTATACAGCACAGATACGCAGTATTTT. Residues: CASSLYSTDTQYF. The chain has TRBV11-2 and TRBJ2-3; D not certain. This CDR3 has 13 residues. V dropped 5 bases and J dropped 0 bases, with 6 bases sitting between them. From germline, CDR1 is SGHAT and CDR2 FQNNGV.

In its sample, this clonotype was seen a few times. This could be a read error, since a much larger clone is one nucleotide away. The V and J genes are TRBV20-1 and TRBJ2-3; unclear D gene. From germline, CDR1 is DFQATT and CDR2 SNEGSKA (reference sequence). The ends were cut back, 6 bases at V and 6 bases at J, with 13 bases in the middle. CDR3 length: 12 residues. CDR3 bases: TGCAGTGCAGAGAGTATGGCGGATACGCAGTATTTT. This codes for CSAESMADTQYF.

The V and J genes are TRBV3-1 and TRBJ1-3; maybe TRBD1 (5 bases). CDR3 length: 14 residues. V was shortened by 3 bases and J by 4 bases, with 10 bases between the two germline ends. From germline, CDR1 is LGHDT and CDR2 YNNKEL (reference sequence). CDR3 sequence reads: CASSQGTRGNTIYF. CDR3 coding DNA: TGTGCCAGCAGCCAGGGGACCAGAGGAAACACCATATATTTT. Together with reference TRBV3-1 and TRBJ1-3, the CDR3 gives the full variable domain: DTAVSQTPKYLVTQMGNDKSIKCEQNLGHDTMYWYKQDSKKFLKIMFSYNNKELIINETVPNRFSPKSPDKAHLNLHINSLELGDSAVYFCASSQGTRGNTIYFGEGSWLTVV.

This clonotype has at least ten counts. The chain has TRBV3-1 and TRBJ2-5, with 7 bases that match TRBD2. Losses at the gene ends were 8 bases for V and 6 bases for J; bases not matched to a gene: 12. The CDR3 extends over 14 amino acids. Germline V CDR1 and CDR2: LGHDT, YNNKEL (reference sequence). The CDR3 spells CASELWTSGQTQYF. The CDR3 region has the DNA TGTGCCAGCGAACTATGGACTAGTGGGCAGACCCAGTACTTC.